These 7 T cell receptor beta chains came from one sample sequenced in a study of blood T cell repertoires in COVID-19. Produced via immunoSEQ multiplex PCR; TCRdb's table is partial and in-frame only. In the table there are 150,000 or so clones, 80% to 90% of which are singletons. The sample was peripheral blood. These receptor sequences come from a man aged 18 to 30 with COVID-19, enrolled during active disease.

This chain connects TRBV7-2 to TRBJ2-1, with 9 bases that match TRBD2. Looked up from germline, CDR1 is SGHTA and CDR2 is FQGNSA. The CDR3 contains 16 residues. The junction had 5 bases not matched to a gene; V was cut back by 1 base and J by 4 bases. CDR3 bases: TGTGCCAGCAGCTTAGGGGCGGGAGGGCTGTACAATGAGCAGTTCTTC. Amino acids: CASSLGAGGLYNEQFF.

V usage is TRBV21-1 and J usage is TRBJ1-2; the table's D call, TRBD1, was not checked against the DNA. TRBV21-1 constitutes a pseudogene. The CDR3 has 13 amino acids. The CDR3 spells CAQKGGRLGGYTF. CDR3 bases: TGTGCCCAAAAAGGGGGCCGGTTGGGTGGCTACACCTTC.

This clone came up once. The chain couples TRBV24-1 to TRBJ2-3; 8 bases match TRBD2. The ends lost 0 bases at V and 3 bases at J; junction bases unmatched: 4. This CDR3 has 16 residues. CDR1 is KGHDR, CDR2 SFDVKD, per germline. In DNA, the CDR3 is TGTGCCACCAGTGATTTGCGGGAGGGTGCAACAGATACGCAGTATTTT. This codes for CATSDLREGATDTQYF.

This sequence joins TRBV30 and TRBJ2-7; TRBD2 matches at 8 bases. V lost 0 bases to trimming and J lost 7 bases; unmatched junction nucleotides: 8. This CDR3 is built from 14 residues. Germline CDR1 is GTSNPN and CDR2 is SVGIG (reference sequence). CDR3: CAWSVRREVGEQYF. Written as DNA, the CDR3 is TGTGCCTGGAGTGTACGGCGGGAGGTGGGGGAGCAGTACTTC.

This clone has only one observation. The CDR3 loop is CASSPGTEPGGTDTQYF. CDR3 coding DNA: TGTGCCAGCTCACCAGGGACAGAACCGGGGGGCACAGATACGCAGTATTTT. The gene calls are TRBV18 and TRBJ2-3, with a possible D match to TRBD1 (7 bases). V was trimmed by 2 bases and J by 1 base, leaving 16 bases between them. There are 17 residues in the CDR3. Per the germline V gene, CDR1 is KGHSH and CDR2 is LQKENI.

The chain employs TRBV14 and TRBJ2-7; 8 nucleotides match TRBD1. This CDR3 has 14 residues. The V and J ends lost 1 base and 5 bases, in that order; junction bases with no gene match: 4. From germline, CDR1 is SGHDN and CDR2 FVKESK. The CDR3 DNA reads TGTGCCAGCAGCCAAGGCAGGGGGCAGGACGAGCAGTACTTC. It specifies CASSQGRGQDEQYF.

The rearrangement joins TRBV5-6 to TRBJ2-7, with 7 bases lining up with TRBD1. V gave up 3 bases and J gave up 5 bases; unmatched junction bases: 5. Per germline, CDR1 SGHDT and CDR2 YYEEEE. The CDR3 loop spans 13 amino acids. CDR3 residues: CASSSMTGHEQYF. CDR3 DNA: TGTGCCAGCAGCTCAATGACAGGGCACGAGCAGTACTTC.